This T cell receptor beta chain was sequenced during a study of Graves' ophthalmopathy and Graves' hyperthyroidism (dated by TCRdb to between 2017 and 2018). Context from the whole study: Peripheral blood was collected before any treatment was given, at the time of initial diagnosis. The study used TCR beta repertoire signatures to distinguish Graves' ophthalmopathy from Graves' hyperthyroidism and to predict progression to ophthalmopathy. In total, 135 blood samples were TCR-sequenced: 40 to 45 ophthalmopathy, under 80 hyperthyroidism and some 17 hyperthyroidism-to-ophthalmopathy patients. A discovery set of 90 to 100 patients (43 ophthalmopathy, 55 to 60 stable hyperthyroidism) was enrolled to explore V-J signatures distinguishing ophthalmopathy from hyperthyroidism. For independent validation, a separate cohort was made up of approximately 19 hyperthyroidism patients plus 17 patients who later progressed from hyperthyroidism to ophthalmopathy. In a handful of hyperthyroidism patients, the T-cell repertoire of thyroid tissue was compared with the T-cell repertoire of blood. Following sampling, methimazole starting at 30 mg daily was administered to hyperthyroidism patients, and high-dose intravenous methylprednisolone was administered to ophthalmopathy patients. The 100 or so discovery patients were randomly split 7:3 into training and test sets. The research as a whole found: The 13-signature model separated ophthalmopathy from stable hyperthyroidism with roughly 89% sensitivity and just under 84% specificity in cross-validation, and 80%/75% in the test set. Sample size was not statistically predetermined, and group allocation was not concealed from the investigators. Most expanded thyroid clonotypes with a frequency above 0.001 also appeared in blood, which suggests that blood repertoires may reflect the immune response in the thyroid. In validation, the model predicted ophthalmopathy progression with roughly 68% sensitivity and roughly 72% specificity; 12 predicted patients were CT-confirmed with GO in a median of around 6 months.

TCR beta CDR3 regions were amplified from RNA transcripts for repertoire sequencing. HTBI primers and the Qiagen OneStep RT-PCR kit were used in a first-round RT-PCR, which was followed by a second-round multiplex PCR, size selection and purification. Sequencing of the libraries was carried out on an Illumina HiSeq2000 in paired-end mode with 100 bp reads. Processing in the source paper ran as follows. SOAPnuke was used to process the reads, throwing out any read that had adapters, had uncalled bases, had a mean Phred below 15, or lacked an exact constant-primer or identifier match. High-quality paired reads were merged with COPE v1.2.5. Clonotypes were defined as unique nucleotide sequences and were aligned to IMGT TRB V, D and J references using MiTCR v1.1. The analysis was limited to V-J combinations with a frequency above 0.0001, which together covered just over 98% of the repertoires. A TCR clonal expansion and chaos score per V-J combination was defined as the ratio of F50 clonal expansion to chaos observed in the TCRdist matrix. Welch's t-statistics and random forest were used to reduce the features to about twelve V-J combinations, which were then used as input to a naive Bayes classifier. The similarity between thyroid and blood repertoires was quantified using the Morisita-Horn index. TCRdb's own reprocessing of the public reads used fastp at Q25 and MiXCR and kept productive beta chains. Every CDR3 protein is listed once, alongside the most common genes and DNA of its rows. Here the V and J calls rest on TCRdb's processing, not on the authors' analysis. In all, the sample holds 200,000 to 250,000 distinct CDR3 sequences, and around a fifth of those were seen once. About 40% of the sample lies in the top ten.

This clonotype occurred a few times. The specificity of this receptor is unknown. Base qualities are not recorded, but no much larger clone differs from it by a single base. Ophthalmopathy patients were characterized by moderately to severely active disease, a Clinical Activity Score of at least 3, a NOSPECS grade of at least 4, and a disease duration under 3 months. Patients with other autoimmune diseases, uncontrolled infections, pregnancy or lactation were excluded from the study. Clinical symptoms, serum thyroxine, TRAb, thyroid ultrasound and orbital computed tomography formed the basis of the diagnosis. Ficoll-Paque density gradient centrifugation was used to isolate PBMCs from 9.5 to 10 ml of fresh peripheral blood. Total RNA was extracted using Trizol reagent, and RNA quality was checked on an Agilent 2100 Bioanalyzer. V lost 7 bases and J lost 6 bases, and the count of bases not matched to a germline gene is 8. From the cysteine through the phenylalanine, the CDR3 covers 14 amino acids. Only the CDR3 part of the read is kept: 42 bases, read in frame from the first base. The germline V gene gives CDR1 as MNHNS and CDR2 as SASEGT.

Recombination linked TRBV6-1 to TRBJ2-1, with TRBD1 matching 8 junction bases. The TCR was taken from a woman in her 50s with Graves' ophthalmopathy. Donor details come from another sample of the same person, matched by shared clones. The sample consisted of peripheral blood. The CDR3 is CASKPQGARNEQFF. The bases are TGTGCCAGCAAACCCCAGGGGGCGCGCAATGAGCAGTTCTTC.